Below, 31 T cell receptor beta chains from the same sample are listed, as sequenced in a study of T cells in Graves' hyperthyroidism and ophthalmopathy. Amplification targeted TCR beta CDR3 regions from RNA transcripts. The HTBI primer set served for first-round RT-PCR of the TCR CDR3. Each CDR3 protein gets one entry after TCRdb re-called the multiplex PCR reads with MiXCR. The sample includes 300,000 or so distinct CDR3 sequences, about 18% of them seen just once. Sequencing was done on a sample of blood. The receptors originated from a woman aged 50 to 65 with Graves' hyperthyroidism.

This clonotype appeared many times. This chain uses TRBV20-1 with TRBJ1-5, with 9 bases identical to TRBD1. Germline trimming cut 4 bases from V and 0 bases from J; bases unmatched to any gene: 13. CDR3 length equals 18 residues. Per germline, CDR1 DFQATT and CDR2 SNEGSKA (reference sequence). CDR3 bases: TGCAGTGCTACTGTTTGGGGACAGGGTTGGGATAGCAATCAGCCCCAGCATTTT. This translates into CSATVWGQGWDSNQPQHF.

This clonotype showed up many times. This chain uses TRBV6-1 with TRBJ1-6; 8 bases are shared with TRBD1. This CDR3 contains 13 residues. Trimming removed 6 bases from V and 10 bases from J; junction bases left unmatched: 5. Germline loops: CDR1 MNHNS, CDR2 SASEGT. CDR3 nucleotides: TGTGCCAGCAGGACAGGGGTACAATCACCCCTCCACTTT. Translation gives CASRTGVQSPLHF.

The chain couples TRBV19 to TRBJ2-2, with unresolved D. Germline-derived CDR1 and CDR2 are LNHDA and SQIVND (reference sequence). The CDR3 is 15 amino acids. The V and J ends lost 7 bases and 4 bases respectively, with 16 bases between them. Here the CDR3 DNA reads TGTGCCAGTACCCGAAAATCCCACAGCACCGGGGAGCTGTTTTTT. This gives the protein CASTRKSHSTGELFF.

This clonotype has at least ten counts. The chain is built from TRBV3-1 and TRBJ1-1; 9 bases are shared with TRBD1. The V gene's germline CDR1 is LGHDT and CDR2 YNNKEL (reference sequence). Unmatched junction bases numbered 8, after V lost 7 bases and J lost 5 bases. The CDR3 totals 14 residues. The CDR3 coding sequence is TGTGCCAGCAATCTACAGGGGGCGTCGACTGAAGCTTTCTTT. Its protein product is CASNLQGASTEAFF.

This clonotype was seen a few times. The gene calls are TRBV6-1 and TRBJ1-1; no clear D. The CDR3 is 13 residues long. The V gene lost 10 bases and the J gene lost 0 bases, with 12 bases spanning the gap. Germline lookup yields CDR1 MNHNS and CDR2 SASEGT. CDR3 protein: CATLGPLNTEAFF. CDR3 nucleotides: TGTGCCACCTTAGGGCCTCTGAACACTGAAGCTTTCTTT.

The V call is TRBV12-3 or TRBV12-4, the J call TRBJ2-5, with 12 positions matching TRBD1. The CDR3 length is 17 residues. The V gene end was trimmed by 5 bases and the J gene end by 1 base; junction bases not matched to a gene: 8. The CDR3 coding sequence is TGTGCCAGCAGTCCGGGGACAGGGGGCCTCTCCCAAGAGACCCAGTACTTC. Protein sequence: CASSPGTGGLSQETQYF.

This clonotype was observed at least ten times. This sequence joins TRBV2 and TRBJ2-5, with TRBD2 identical over 7 bases. V was pared by 1 base and J by 5 bases, with 7 bases of the junction left unmatched. Looked up from germline, CDR1 is SNHLY and CDR2 is FYNNEI. The CDR3 loop spans 15 amino acids. Here the CDR3 DNA reads TGTGCCAGCAGTGAAGGTGGCGGGGGAGGGGAGACCCAGTACTTC. Protein: CASSEGGGGGETQYF.

This clonotype came up many times. The chain uses TRBV6-1 and TRBJ2-1; D could derive from TRBD1 or TRBD2 (5 bases each). The V end lost 6 bases, the J end lost 7 bases, and 16 bases lay between the germline ends. Germline CDR1 MNHNS, CDR2 SASEGT. The CDR3 is 14 amino acids. The CDR3, as DNA: TGTGCCAGCAGGGCGGAATACGGGACGAATGAGCAGTTCTTC. It translates to CASRAEYGTNEQFF.

This clonotype was observed a handful of times. The V and J genes are TRBV5-5 and TRBJ2-1; D is possibly TRBD1 (7 bases). This CDR3 is built from 16 residues. The germline V gene has CDR1 SGHKS and CDR2 YYEKEE (reference sequence). Trimming stripped 0 bases from V and 4 bases from J, with 14 bases between. Here the CDR3 reads CASSLVEGAGYNEQFF. The CDR3 DNA reads TGTGCCAGCAGCTTGGTTGAGGGGGCGGGATACAATGAGCAGTTCTTC.

At least ten counts were recorded for this clonotype. The V and J genes are TRBV28 and TRBJ2-7; D gene uncertain. There are 12 residues in the CDR3. V was shortened by 4 bases and J by 6 bases, with 10 bases between the two germline ends. Germline CDR1 MDHEN, CDR2 SYDVKM. CDR3 sequence reads: CASSWERAEQYF. DNA for the CDR3: TGTGCCAGCAGTTGGGAACGGGCCGAGCAGTACTTC.

This clonotype occurred many times. V usage is TRBV2 and J usage is TRBJ2-3, with 10 nucleotides matching TRBD1. Per germline, CDR1 SNHLY and CDR2 FYNNEI. The CDR3 loop spans 15 amino acids. With V trimmed by 7 bases and J by 2 bases, 6 bases remained unmatched. The CDR3 reads CASTIGTGATDTQYF. In DNA form, the CDR3 reads TGTGCCAGCACCATTGGGACAGGGGCCACAGATACGCAGTATTTT.

Ten or more counts support this clonotype. The gene calls are TRBV7-8 and TRBJ2-5, with TRBD2 matching 9 bases. CDR3 length: 16 residues. Germline CDR1 reads SGHVS; CDR2 reads FQNEAQ. V shed 1 base, J shed 5 bases, and the junction held 8 bases outside the gene matches. The CDR3 loop reads CASSLEEAGGRETQYF. The DNA for the CDR3 is TGTGCCAGCAGCTTAGAAGAAGCGGGGGGTAGGGAGACCCAGTACTTC.

The V gene is TRBV6-1, the J gene TRBJ2-1, with D perhaps assigned TRBD1 or TRBD2 (6 bases each). Trimming shortened V by 5 bases and J by 0 bases, and 26 bases separated the two germline ends. CDR1 and CDR2 from the germline V gene are MNHNS and SASEGT. The CDR3 has 20 amino acids. Written as DNA, the CDR3 is TGTGCCAGCAGTTTTCTGTTACGAAGGGGGGCGCCGGGCTCCTACAATGAGCAGTTCTTC. It codes for CASSFLLRRGAPGSYNEQFF.

A few counts support this clonotype. The chain combines TRBV11-1 with TRBJ2-1; 8 nucleotides agree with TRBD1. CDR1 is SGHAT and CDR2 is FQDESV in the germline V gene (reference sequence). The J segment lost 7 bases and the V segment lost 4 bases, leaving 9 bases of the junction unmatched. The CDR3 runs 15 residues. The CDR3, as DNA: TGTGCCAGCAGCTATGGACAGGGTGGTTTGAATGAGCAGTTCTTC. This translates into CASSYGQGGLNEQFF. Variable domain in full (rest from reference TRBV11-1 and TRBJ2-1): EAEVAQSPRYKITEKSQAVAFWCDPISGHATLYWYRQILGQGPELLVQFQDESVVDDSQLPKDRFSAERLKGVDSTLKIQPAELGDSAMYLCASSYGQGGLNEQFFGPGTRLTVL.

The gene calls are TRBV20-1 and TRBJ2-3; the match to TRBD2 covers 10 bases. Germline V lookup: CDR1 DFQATT, CDR2 SNEGSKA (reference sequence). V dropped 0 bases and J dropped 2; count of bases not matched to a gene: 5. The CDR3 extends over 16 amino acids. The CDR3 is CSARDFGLAATDTQYF. The CDR3 DNA sequence: TGCAGTGCTAGAGATTTTGGACTAGCGGCCACAGATACGCAGTATTTT.

This clonotype was counted only a few times. CDR3 residues: CASSQGDEQYV. The CDR3 DNA is TGTGCCAGCAGCCAGGGTGACGAGCAGTACGTC. The chain has TRBV6-1 and TRBJ2-7; D possibly corresponds to TRBD1 (5 bases). The CDR3 spans 11 residues. Between the trimmed V and J ends, which lost 6 bases and 5 bases, there was a span of 8 bases. Germline CDR1 is MNHNS and CDR2 is SASEGT.

This clonotype was detected ten times or more. The CDR3 loop is CASRSDRNYYGYTF. CDR3 bases: TGTGCCAGCAGGTCGGACAGAAACTACTATGGCTACACCTTC. The genes are TRBV28 and TRBJ1-2; perhaps TRBD1 as D (6 bases). V was trimmed by 6 bases and J by 3 bases, leaving 14 bases between them. CDR3 length: 14 residues. Germline CDR1 is MDHEN and CDR2 is SYDVKM.

At least ten counts were recorded for this clonotype. The rearrangement uses TRBV5-1 and TRBJ2-1; unclear D gene. The CDR3 spans 11 residues. Trimming left V 4 bases short and J 5 bases short, with 4 bases between. Germline CDR1 is SGHRS and CDR2 is YFSETQ. CDR3 amino acids: CASSGDNEQFF. For the CDR3, the DNA is TGCGCCAGCAGCGGCGACAATGAGCAGTTCTTC.

This clonotype was seen only a few times. V is TRBV11-2 and J is TRBJ2-7; 7 bases are shared with TRBD1. This CDR3 has 12 residues. CDR1 and CDR2 (germline): SGHAT, FQNNGV. Trimming took 5 bases from V and 7 from J; bases not matched to a gene: 5. The CDR3 sequence is CASSQTGNEQYV. The CDR3 region has the DNA TGTGCCAGCAGCCAGACAGGGAATGAGCAGTACGTC.

The J gene is TRBJ2-1, the V gene TRBV4-1; TRBD2 agrees at 9 bases. This CDR3 spans 17 amino acids. The germline V gene has CDR1 MGHRA and CDR2 YSYEKL. V lost 0 bases and J lost 2; bases outside the gene matches: 5. CDR3 region: CASSQDPSSGTYNEQFF. The CDR3 nucleotides read TGCGCCAGCAGCCAAGACCCCTCTAGCGGGACCTACAATGAGCAGTTCTTC.

This clonotype was seen more than once but under ten times. The chain links TRBV15 to TRBJ2-5, with 10 bases lining up with TRBD1. There are 15 residues in the CDR3. Losses at the gene ends were 1 base for V and 5 bases for J; bases not matched to a gene: 4. CDR1 and CDR2 from the germline V gene are LNHNV and YYDKDF (reference sequence). Written as DNA, the CDR3 is TGTGCCACCAGCAGAGGACAGGGGGCATCGGAGACCCAGTACTTC. This gives the protein CATSRGQGASETQYF. Looking up the rest from reference TRBV15 and TRBJ2-5 gives the full variable domain: DAMVIQNPRYQVTQFGKPVTLSCSQTLNHNVMYWYQQKSSQAPKLLFHYYDKDFNNEADTPDNFQSRRPNTSFCFLDIRSPGLGDTAMYLCATSRGQGASETQYFGPGTRLLVL.

This clonotype was seen a few times. The chain carries TRBV28 and TRBJ2-7, with 10 bases aligning to TRBD2. The CDR3 covers 15 residues. V was pared by 11 bases and J by 2 bases, with 12 bases of the junction left unmatched. Germline V gives CDR1 MDHEN, CDR2 SYDVKM. The CDR3 sequence is CAHALGAGGTYEQYF. The CDR3 DNA sequence: TGTGCCCACGCCCTCGGAGCGGGAGGGACCTACGAGCAGTACTTC.

The chain joins TRBV9 to TRBJ2-3, with D perhaps TRBD2 (6 bases). Germline lookup yields CDR1 SGDLS and CDR2 YYNGEE. The CDR3 loop spans 17 amino acids. The ends were cut back, 2 bases at V and 0 bases at J, with 16 bases in the middle. The CDR3 spells CASSVSIAAPSTDTQYF. CDR3 DNA: TGTGCCAGCAGCGTGTCGATAGCGGCTCCTAGCACAGATACGCAGTATTTT.

This clonotype was seen more than once but under ten times. The J gene is TRBJ2-7, the V gene TRBV7-3; 7 nucleotides align to TRBD1. CDR1 SGHTA and CDR2 FQGTGA come from the germline V gene. Trimming at V came to 0 bases and at J to 0 bases, leaving 14 bases not matched to a gene. This CDR3 is built from 19 residues. The CDR3 DNA sequence: TGTGCCAGCAGCTTAACGGAGGTACCCGGGACAGATTACTCCTACGAGCAGTACGTC. It codes for CASSLTEVPGTDYSYEQYV.

The chain uses TRBV6-1 and TRBJ2-1; 7 bases are a match to TRBD1. The CDR3 length is 15 residues. Germline V CDR1 and CDR2: MNHNS, SASEGT. The V gene end was trimmed by 8 bases and the J gene end by 0 bases; junction bases not matched to a gene: 7. CDR3 protein: CASRRRDSSYNEQFF. The CDR3 DNA follows: TGTGCCAGCCGTCGCCGGGACAGCTCCTACAATGAGCAGTTCTTC.

The rearrangement uses TRBV5-1 and TRBJ2-5; no definite D call. V lost 0 bases and J 0 bases, leaving 9 bases between the germline ends. The CDR3 runs to 15 residues. Germline assignment: CDR1 SGHRS and CDR2 YFSETQ. CDR3 nucleotides: TGCGCCAGCAGCTTGGCGATATTGGACCAAGAGACCCAGTACTTC. It yields the protein CASSLAILDQETQYF. Filled out from reference TRBV5-1 and TRBJ2-5, the complete variable domain reads KAGVTQTPRYLIKTRGQQVTLSCSPISGHRSVSWYQQTPGQGLQFLFEYFSETQRNKGNFPGRFSGRQFSNSRSEMNVSTLELGDSALYLCASSLAILDQETQYFGPGTRLLVL.

A word on this clonotype: The junction and the germline gene differ at one end; a read error may be behind it. This chain joins TRBV5-1 and TRBJ2-5; 8 bases are shared with TRBD1. CDR3 length: 15 amino acids. The germline V gene has CDR1 SGHRS and CDR2 YFSETQ. Written as DNA, the CDR3 is TGTGCCAGCAGCTTGACAGGGGAGAGCCAAGAGACCCAGTACTTC. Amino acid sequence: CASSLTGESQETQYF.

There are many counts of this clonotype. J is TRBJ2-5 and V is TRBV20-1, with TRBD1 identical over 8 bases. Germline V lookup: CDR1 DFQATT, CDR2 SNEGSKA (reference sequence). V gave up 8 bases and J gave up 3 bases; unmatched junction bases: 8. The CDR3 covers 13 residues. The CDR3 DNA is TGCAGTATCCGGGACAGGAGAGAAGAGACCCAGTACTTC. Translation gives CSIRDRREETQYF.

In DNA, the CDR3 is TGTGCCACTTCTTCCGGGGGGGTCAATGAGCAGTTCTTC. Translating gives CATSSGGVNEQFF. The chain carries TRBV6-2 or TRBV6-3 and TRBJ2-1; 8 bases match TRBD2. CDR1 MNHEY and CDR2 SVGEGT come from the germline V gene. V was pared by 10 bases and J by 6 bases, with 8 bases of the junction left unmatched. The CDR3 spans 13 residues.

This clonotype was observed many times. The chain combines TRBV7-3 with TRBJ2-1; D is possibly TRBD2 (5 bases). Per the germline V gene, CDR1 is SGHTA and CDR2 is FQGTGA. The V gene lost 2 bases and the J gene lost 9 bases, with 14 bases spanning the gap. The CDR3 runs 14 residues. The CDR3: CASSLEGLSGEQFF. The CDR3 bases are TGTGCCAGCAGCTTAGAGGGCCTTTCGGGTGAGCAGTTCTTC.

This clonotype has at least ten counts. V is TRBV20-1 and J is TRBJ2-1; perhaps D is TRBD1 or TRBD2 (5 bases each). Per the germline V gene, CDR1 is DFQATT and CDR2 is SNEGSKA (reference sequence). The CDR3 consists of 14 residues. The V and J ends lost 6 bases and 4 bases respectively, with 16 bases between them. As DNA, the CDR3 is TGCAGTGCCAGACAAGGGACGGCTTACAATGAGCAGTTCTTC. Encoded protein: CSARQGTAYNEQFF.